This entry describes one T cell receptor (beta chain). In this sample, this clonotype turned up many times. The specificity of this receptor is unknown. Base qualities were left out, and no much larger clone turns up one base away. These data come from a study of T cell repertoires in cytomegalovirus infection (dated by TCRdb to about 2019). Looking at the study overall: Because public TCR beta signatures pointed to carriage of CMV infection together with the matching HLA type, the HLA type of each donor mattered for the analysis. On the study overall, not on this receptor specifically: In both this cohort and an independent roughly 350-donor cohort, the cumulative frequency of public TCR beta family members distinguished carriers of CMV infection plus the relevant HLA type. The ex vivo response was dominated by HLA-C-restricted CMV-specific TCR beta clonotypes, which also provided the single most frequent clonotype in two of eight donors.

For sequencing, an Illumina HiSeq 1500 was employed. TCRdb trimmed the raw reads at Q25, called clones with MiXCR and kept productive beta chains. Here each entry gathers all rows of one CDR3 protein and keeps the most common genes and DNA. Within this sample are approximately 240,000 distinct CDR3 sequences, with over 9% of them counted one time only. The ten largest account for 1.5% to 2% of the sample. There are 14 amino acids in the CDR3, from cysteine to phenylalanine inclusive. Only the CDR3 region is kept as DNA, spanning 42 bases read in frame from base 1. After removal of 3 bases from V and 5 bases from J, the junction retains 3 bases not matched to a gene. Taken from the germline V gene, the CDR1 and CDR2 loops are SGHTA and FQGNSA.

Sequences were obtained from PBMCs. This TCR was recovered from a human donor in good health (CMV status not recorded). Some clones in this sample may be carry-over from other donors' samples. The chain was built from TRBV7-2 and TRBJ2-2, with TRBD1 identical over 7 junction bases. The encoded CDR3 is CASSLDRRTGELFF. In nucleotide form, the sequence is TGTGCCAGCAGCTTGGACAGGCGGACCGGGGAGCTGTTTTTT.